A single sample is the source of the 16 T cell receptor beta chains below, sequenced in a study of Ad26.COV2.S vaccination and SARS-CoV-2 variants. Libraries were prepared by immunoSEQ multiplex PCR; TCRdb keeps only in-frame clonotypes and omits some of them. The top ten clones hold 3.5% of a sample with over 350,000 clones, around 85% of them seen once. Treatment given: around 19 received Ad26.COV2.S at low or high dose, single or two shots; about 5 received placebo; per-sample allocation not given. The study sampled participants on day 63 after the first vaccine or placebo injection. The source material was peripheral blood, sampled in a trial of Ad26.COV2.S vaccine versus placebo. These receptors were obtained from a person between 18 and 65 years old who received the Ad26.COV2.S COVID-19 vaccine or a placebo.

CDR3 protein: CASSLDGQGGNTEAFF. For the CDR3, the DNA is TGCGCCAGCAGCTTGGATGGACAGGGAGGGAACACTGAAGCTTTCTTT. V is TRBV5-1 and J is TRBJ1-1, with 8 bases aligning to TRBD1. Unmatched junction bases numbered 5, after V lost 0 bases and J lost 1 base. This CDR3 contains 16 residues. Looked up from germline, CDR1 is SGHRS and CDR2 is YFSETQ.

The genes are TRBV18 and TRBJ2-7, with 9 bases matching TRBD1. Germline loops: CDR1 KGHSH, CDR2 LQKENI. The CDR3 covers 13 residues. J was trimmed by 3 bases and V by 5 bases; bases with no gene match: 2. CDR3 region: CASSATGGYEQYF. For the CDR3, the DNA is TGTGCCAGCTCAGCGACAGGGGGCTACGAGCAGTACTTC.

The chain links TRBV12-3 or TRBV12-4 to TRBJ1-1; 7 bases are a match to TRBD1. J was trimmed by 5 bases and V by 5 bases; bases with no gene match: 5. The CDR3 has 13 amino acids. The CDR3 nucleotides are TGTGCCAGCAGTCCCGACAGGGCTACTGAAGCTTTCTTT. Translated, it gives CASSPDRATEAFF.

Concerning this clone: A read error may account for a junction end that differs from germline. The gene calls are TRBV7-7 and TRBJ1-5; tentative D call: TRBD1 (6 bases). CDR3 size: 14 residues. The germline CDR1 and CDR2 sequences are SSHAT and FNYEAQ (reference sequence). The CDR3 reads CASSRPPRGQPQHF. For the CDR3, the DNA is TGTGCTAGCAGCAGACCTCCCAGGGGTCAGCCCCAGCATTTT.

In its sample, this clone was seen once. The gene calls are TRBV4-1 and TRBJ1-1; 7 positions agree with TRBD1. V shed 1 base and J 6 bases; nucleotides not matched to a gene: 8. Per the germline V gene, CDR1 is MGHRA and CDR2 is YSYEKL. CDR3 size: 15 residues. The CDR3: CASSQVPGTGAEAFF. CDR3 sequence (DNA): TGCGCCAGCAGCCAAGTTCCGGGAACAGGGGCTGAAGCTTTCTTT.

This chain connects TRBV2 to TRBJ2-1; D is unresolved. The V end was cut by 2 bases, the J end by 14 bases, with 19 bases between. CDR1 is SNHLY and CDR2 is FYNNEI in the germline V gene. The CDR3 has 14 amino acids. In nucleotides, the CDR3 is TGTGCCAGCAGTGAACCCAAGTGGGCCCAAAGGAAGTTCTTC. Its protein product is CASSEPKWAQRKFF.

The J gene is TRBJ1-2, the V gene TRBV5-6; 10 positions agree with TRBD1. Germline loops: CDR1 SGHDT, CDR2 YYEEEE. Trimming at V came to 6 bases and at J to 5 bases, leaving 10 bases not matched to a gene. This CDR3 comprises 15 residues. The CDR3 is CASNSLSDRGYGYTF. Written as DNA, the CDR3 is TGTGCCAGCAACTCACTCTCGGACAGGGGGTATGGCTACACCTTC.

With regard to this clone: Other DNA sequences from this sample encode an identical CDR3 as well. The rearrangement joins TRBV6-5 to TRBJ1-5; TRBD1 matches 9 bases. V shed 6 bases, J shed 4 bases, and the junction held 1 base outside the gene matches. Germline CDR1 is MNHEY and CDR2 is SVGAGI. The length of the CDR3 is 13 residues. CDR3 in DNA: TGTGCCAGCAGAGGACAGGGGAATCAGCCCCAGCATTTT. Translation gives CASRGQGNQPQHF.

The chain joins TRBV5-4 to TRBJ2-7; D might be TRBD1 or TRBD2, each matching 5 bases. Germline CDR1 is SGHNT and CDR2 is YYREEE (reference sequence). This CDR3 has 15 amino acids. V shed 4 bases and J shed 3 bases, with 17 bases lying between them. CDR3 in DNA: TGTGCCAGCAGCCATCCCGGGACGGGCAACTACGAGCAGTACTTC. Its protein product is CASSHPGTGNYEQYF.

This rearrangement joins TRBV3-1 (or the pseudogene TRBV3-2) to TRBJ2-3; D unresolved. The V and J ends lost 0 bases and 0 bases respectively, with 1 base between them. Germline V gene lookup returns CDR1 LGHDT and CDR2 YNNKEL (reference sequence). The CDR3 sequence is 13 residues long. The chain's CDR3 is CASSQESTDTQYF. The CDR3 coding sequence is TGTGCCAGCAGCCAAGAAAGCACAGATACGCAGTATTTT.

The chain is built from TRBV18 and TRBJ1-3; D gene unclear. The germline V gene has CDR1 KGHSH and CDR2 LQKENI. Trimming shortened V by 4 bases and J by 2 bases, and 15 bases separated the two germline ends. The CDR3 has 16 amino acids. In nucleotides, the CDR3 is TGTGCCAGCTCACTTGCTTCGGCCTCGGCTGGAAACACCATATATTTT. Amino acid sequence: CASSLASASAGNTIYF. Filled out from reference TRBV18 and TRBJ1-3, the complete variable domain reads NAGVMQNPRHLVRRRGQEARLRCSPMKGHSHVYWYRQLPEEGLKFMVYLQKENIIDESGMPKERFSAEFPKEGPSILRIQQVVRGDSAAYFCASSLASASAGNTIYFGEGSWLTVV.

The gene calls are TRBV24-1 and TRBJ2-4; possible D gene TRBD2, 5 bases. The CDR3 runs 15 residues. Germline V CDR1 and CDR2: KGHDR, SFDVKD. V dropped 2 bases and J dropped 7 bases, with 14 bases sitting between them. The CDR3 here is CATSDSSDSGNIQYF. In DNA form, the CDR3 reads TGTGCCACCAGTGATTCCTCGGACTCGGGCAACATTCAGTACTTC.

The chain carries TRBV10-2 and TRBJ2-3; 12 bases fit TRBD2. The CDR3 consists of 14 residues. Germline V gives CDR1 WSHSY, CDR2 SAAADI. With V trimmed by 6 bases and J by 11 bases, 9 bases remained unmatched. The CDR3 loop reads CASSPGLAGSKQYF. The CDR3 DNA follows: TGCGCCAGCAGCCCGGGACTAGCGGGCTCTAAGCAGTATTTT.

This chain joins TRBV5-6 and TRBJ1-2; D is perhaps TRBD1 (6 bases). Between the trimmed V and J ends, which lost 2 bases and 3 bases, there was a span of 11 bases. Germline CDR1 and CDR2: SGHDT and YYEEEE. The CDR3 has 14 amino acids. The CDR3 loop is CASSFRGIHYGYTF. CDR3 in DNA: TGTGCCAGCAGCTTCAGGGGTATCCACTATGGCTACACCTTC.

V and J are TRBV3-1 (or the pseudogene TRBV3-2) and TRBJ2-1; tentatively, D is TRBD1 or TRBD2 (5 bases each). Germline V gene sequence: CDR1 LGHDT, CDR2 YNNKEL (reference sequence). The germline V and J ends were trimmed by 3 bases and 9 bases, with 9 bases remaining between them. The CDR3 is 12 residues long. The CDR3 sequence is CASSQGPTEQFF. In DNA, the CDR3 is TGTGCCAGCAGCCAGGGACCCACTGAGCAGTTCTTC.

This clone was detected a few times. The rearrangement uses TRBV6-5 and TRBJ2-7; D possibly corresponds to TRBD1 (7 bases). The length of the CDR3 is 15 residues. The germline V and J ends were trimmed by 7 bases and 1 base, with 17 bases remaining between them. CDR1 MNHEY and CDR2 SVGAGI come from the germline V gene. The CDR3 nucleotides are TGTGCCAGCACCTACCAGGGGGGCGCGTCCTACGAGCAGTACTTC. This translates into CASTYQGGASYEQYF.